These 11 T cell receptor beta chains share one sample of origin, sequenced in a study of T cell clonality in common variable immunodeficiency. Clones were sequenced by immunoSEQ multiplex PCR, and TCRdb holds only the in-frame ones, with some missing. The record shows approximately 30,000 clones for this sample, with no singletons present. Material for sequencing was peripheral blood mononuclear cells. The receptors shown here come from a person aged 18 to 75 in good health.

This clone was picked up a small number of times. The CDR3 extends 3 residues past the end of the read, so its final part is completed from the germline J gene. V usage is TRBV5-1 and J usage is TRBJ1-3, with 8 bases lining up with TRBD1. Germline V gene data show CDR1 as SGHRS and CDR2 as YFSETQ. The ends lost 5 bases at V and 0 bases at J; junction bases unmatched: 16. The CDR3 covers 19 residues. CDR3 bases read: TGCGCCAGCAGTCCCCGCGGTACTGGACAGGGATTCTCTGGAAACACC. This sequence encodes CASSPRGTGQGFSGNT. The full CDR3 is CASSPRGTGQGFSGNTIYF.

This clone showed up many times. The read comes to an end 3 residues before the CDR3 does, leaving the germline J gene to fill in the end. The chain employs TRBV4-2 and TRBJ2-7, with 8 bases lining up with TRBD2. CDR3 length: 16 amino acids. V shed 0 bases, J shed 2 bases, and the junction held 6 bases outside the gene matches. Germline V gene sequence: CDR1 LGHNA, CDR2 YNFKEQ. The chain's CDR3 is CASSQEATGLAYEQYF. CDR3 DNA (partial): TGTGCCAGCAGCCAAGAAGCTACGGGACTAGCCTACGAG.

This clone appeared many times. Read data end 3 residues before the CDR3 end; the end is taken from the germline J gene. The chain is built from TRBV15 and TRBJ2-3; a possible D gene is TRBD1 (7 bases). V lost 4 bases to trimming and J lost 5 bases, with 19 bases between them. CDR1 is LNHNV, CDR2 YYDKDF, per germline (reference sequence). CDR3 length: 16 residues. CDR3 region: CATSTSPTGTLDTQYF. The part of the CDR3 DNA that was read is TGTGCCACCAGCACCTCCCCGACAGGGACTCTAGATACG.

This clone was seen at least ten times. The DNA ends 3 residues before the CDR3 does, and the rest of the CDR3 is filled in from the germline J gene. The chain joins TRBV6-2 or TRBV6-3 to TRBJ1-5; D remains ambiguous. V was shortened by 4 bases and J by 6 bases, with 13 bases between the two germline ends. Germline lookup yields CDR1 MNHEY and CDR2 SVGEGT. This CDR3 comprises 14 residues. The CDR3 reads CASSSVAGSQPQHF. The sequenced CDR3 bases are TGTGCCAGCAGTTCGGTCGCAGGTTCTCAGCCC.

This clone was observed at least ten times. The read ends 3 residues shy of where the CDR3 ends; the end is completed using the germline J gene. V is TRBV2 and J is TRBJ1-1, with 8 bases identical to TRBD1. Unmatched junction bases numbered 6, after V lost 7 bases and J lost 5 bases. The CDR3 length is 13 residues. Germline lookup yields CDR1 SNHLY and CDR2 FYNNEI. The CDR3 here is CASNNRGVTEAFF. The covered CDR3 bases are TGTGCCAGCAACAACAGGGGGGTGACTGAA.

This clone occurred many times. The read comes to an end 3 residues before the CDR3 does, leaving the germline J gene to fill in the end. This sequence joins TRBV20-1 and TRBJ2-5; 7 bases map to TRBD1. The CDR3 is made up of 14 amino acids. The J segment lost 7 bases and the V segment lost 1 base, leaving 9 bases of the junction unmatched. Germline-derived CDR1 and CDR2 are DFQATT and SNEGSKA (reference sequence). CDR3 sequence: CSARVPKGAGTQYF. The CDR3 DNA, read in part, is TGCAGTGCTAGAGTACCGAAGGGGGCCGGGACC.

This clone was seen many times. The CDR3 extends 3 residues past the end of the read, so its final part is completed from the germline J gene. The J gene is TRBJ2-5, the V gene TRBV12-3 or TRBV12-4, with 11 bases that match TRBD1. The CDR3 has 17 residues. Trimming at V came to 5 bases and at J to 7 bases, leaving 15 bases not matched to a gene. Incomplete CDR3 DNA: TGTGCCAGCAGTCCCTACCCCGGACAGGGGGCAAGTGGGACC. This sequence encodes CASSPYPGQGASGT. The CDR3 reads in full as CASSPYPGQGASGTQYF.

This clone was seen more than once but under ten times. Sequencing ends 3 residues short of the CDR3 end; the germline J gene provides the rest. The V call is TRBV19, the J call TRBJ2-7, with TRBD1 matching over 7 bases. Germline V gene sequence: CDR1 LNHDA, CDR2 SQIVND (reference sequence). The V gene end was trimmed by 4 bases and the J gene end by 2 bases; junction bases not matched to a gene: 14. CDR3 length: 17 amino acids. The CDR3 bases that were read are TGTGCCAGTAGTAAAAGTCCCGGGACAGCAAACCCCTACGAG. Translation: CASSKSPGTANPYE. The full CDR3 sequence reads CASSKSPGTANPYEQYF.

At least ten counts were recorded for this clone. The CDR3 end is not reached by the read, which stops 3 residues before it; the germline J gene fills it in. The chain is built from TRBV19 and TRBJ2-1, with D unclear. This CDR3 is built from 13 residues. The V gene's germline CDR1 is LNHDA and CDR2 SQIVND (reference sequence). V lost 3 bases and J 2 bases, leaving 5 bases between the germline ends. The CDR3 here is CASSIQTYNEQFF. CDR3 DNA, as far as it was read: TGTGCCAGTAGTATCCAGACCTACAATGAG.

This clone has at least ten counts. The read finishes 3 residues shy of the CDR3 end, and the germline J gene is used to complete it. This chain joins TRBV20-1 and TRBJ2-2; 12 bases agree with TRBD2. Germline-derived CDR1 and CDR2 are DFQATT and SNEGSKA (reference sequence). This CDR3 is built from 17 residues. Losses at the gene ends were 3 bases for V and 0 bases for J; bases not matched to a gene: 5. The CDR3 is CSASSGTSGSNTGELFF. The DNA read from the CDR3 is TGCAGTGCTAGTTCCGGGACTAGCGGGTCGAACACCGGGGAG.

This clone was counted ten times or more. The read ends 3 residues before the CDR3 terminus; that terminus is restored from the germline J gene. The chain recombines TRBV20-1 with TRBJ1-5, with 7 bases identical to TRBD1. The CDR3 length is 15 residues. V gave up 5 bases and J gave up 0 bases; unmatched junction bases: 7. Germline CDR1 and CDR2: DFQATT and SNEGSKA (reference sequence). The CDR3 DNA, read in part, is TGCAGTGCTTATACAGGGGACAATAGCAATCAGCCC. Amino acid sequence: CSAYTGDNSNQP. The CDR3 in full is CSAYTGDNSNQPQHF.